This T cell receptor beta chain was captured by sequencing in a study of T cell repertoires in cytomegalovirus infection. Study summary: Both CMV infection and a matching HLA type were indicated by public TCR beta signatures. Study-wide results and limits: HLA-C-restricted CMV clonotypes gave the most frequent clonotype in two of eight donors.

In the case of this clonotype: As yet, its antigen is unknown.

TCRdb reprocessed the reads with MiXCR, giving one entry per CDR3 protein. The data hold around 70,000 distinct CDR3 sequences, with roughly 28% observed a single time. This CDR3 has 15 amino acids. Germline loops: CDR1 MNHEY, CDR2 SVGEGT. V lost 4 bases and J lost 2, with 13 bases in between. This sequence was found in a human donor in good health (CMV status not recorded). Some clones in this sample may be carry-over from other donors' samples. V is TRBV6-2 or TRBV6-3 and J is TRBJ2-3, with D uncertain. Material: CD8+ T cells from cultured PBMCs, obtained from culture after CMV antigen stimulation. The CDR3 DNA reads TGTGCCAGCAGTTGGTCCCAATCCTTCACAGATACGCAGTATTTT. It is translated as CASSWSQSFTDTQYF.